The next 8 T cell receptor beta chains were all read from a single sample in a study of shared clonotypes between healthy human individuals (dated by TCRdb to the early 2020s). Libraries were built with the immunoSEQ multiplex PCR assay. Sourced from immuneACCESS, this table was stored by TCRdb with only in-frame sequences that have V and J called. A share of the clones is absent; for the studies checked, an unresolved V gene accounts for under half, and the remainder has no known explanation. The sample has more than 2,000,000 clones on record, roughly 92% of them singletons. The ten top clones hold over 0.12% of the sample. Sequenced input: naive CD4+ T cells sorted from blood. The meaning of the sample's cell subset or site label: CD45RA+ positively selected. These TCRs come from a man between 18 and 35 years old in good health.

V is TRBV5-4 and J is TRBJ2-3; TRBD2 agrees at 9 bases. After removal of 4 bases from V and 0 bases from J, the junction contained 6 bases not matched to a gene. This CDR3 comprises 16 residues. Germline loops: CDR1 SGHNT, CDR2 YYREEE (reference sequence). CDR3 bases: TGTGCCAGCAGCGCAAGACTAGCGGCTAGCACAGATACGCAGTATTTT. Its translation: CASSARLAASTDTQYF.

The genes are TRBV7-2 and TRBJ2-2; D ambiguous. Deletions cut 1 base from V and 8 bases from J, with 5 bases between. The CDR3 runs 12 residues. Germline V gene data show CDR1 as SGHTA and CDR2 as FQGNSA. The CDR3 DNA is TGTGCCAGCAGCTTAGGCTGGGGGGAGCTGTTTTTT. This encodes CASSLGWGELFF.

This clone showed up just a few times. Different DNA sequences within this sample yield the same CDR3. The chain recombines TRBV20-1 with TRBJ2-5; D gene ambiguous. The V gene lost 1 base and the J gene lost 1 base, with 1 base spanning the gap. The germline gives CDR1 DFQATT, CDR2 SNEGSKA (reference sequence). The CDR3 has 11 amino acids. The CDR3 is CSARGQETQYF. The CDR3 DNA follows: TGCAGTGCTAGAGGCCAAGAGACCCAGTACTTC.

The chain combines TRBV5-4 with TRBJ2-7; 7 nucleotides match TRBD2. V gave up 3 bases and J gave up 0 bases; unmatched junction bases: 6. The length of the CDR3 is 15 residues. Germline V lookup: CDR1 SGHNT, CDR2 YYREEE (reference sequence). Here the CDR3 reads CASSSEGGGSYEQYF. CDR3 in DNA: TGTGCCAGCAGCTCGGAGGGCGGGGGCTCCTACGAGCAGTACTTC.

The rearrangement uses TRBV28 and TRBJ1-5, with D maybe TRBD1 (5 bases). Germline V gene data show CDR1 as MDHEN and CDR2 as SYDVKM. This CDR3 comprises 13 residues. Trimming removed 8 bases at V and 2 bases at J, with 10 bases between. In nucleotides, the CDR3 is TGTGCCAGCCTACAGGACCGCAATCAGCCCCAGCATTTT. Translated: CASLQDRNQPQHF.

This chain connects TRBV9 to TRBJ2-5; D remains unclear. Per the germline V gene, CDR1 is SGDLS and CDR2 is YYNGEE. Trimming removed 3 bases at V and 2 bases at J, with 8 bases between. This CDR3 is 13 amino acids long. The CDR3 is CASSDLIQETQYF. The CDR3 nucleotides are TGTGCCAGCAGCGACCTCATACAAGAGACCCAGTACTTC.

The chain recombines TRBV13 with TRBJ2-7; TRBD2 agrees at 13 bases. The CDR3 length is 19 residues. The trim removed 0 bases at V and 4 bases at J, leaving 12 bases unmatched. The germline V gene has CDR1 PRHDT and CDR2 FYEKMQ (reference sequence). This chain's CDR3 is CASSLGRLAGGFGVYEQYF. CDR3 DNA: TGTGCCAGCAGCTTAGGCCGACTAGCGGGAGGTTTCGGCGTGTACGAGCAGTACTTC.

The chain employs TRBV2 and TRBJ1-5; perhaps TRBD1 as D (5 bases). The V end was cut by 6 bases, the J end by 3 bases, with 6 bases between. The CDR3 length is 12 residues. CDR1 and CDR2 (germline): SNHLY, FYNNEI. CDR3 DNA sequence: TGTGCCAGCAGACAGGACAATCAGCCCCAGCATTTT. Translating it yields CASRQDNQPQHF. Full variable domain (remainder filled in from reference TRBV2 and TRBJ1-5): EPEVTQTPSHQVTQMGQEVILRCVPISNHLYFYWYRQILGQKVEFLVSFYNNEISEKSEIFDDQFSVERPDGSNFTLKIRSTKLEDSAMYFCASRQDNQPQHFGDGTRLSIL.